Described below is a single T cell receptor beta chain sequence and its context. No antigen is known for it. Germline CDR1 and CDR2: LNHDA and SQIVND (reference sequence). CDR3 size: 19 residues. The junction had 21 bases not matched to a gene; V was cut back by 6 bases and J by 4 bases. This record belongs to a study of shared clonotypes between healthy human individuals. Study context: There were three CD4 naive, three CD4 memory, two CD8 naive and one CD8 memory plates per donor. Findings of the study overall: A generally larger estimated richness was seen in naive subsets than in memory subsets.

Sequenced by immunoSEQ multiplex PCR; TCRdb stores in-frame clones only, minus some. The sample holds around 1.4 million clones; 98% to 99% are singletons and the top ten take about 0.35%. This receptor was identified in a man aged 30-40 years in good health. Sequenced sample: naive CD4+ T cells sorted from blood. The subset denotes: CD45RA+ positively selected. The rearrangement joins TRBV19 to TRBJ2-5; 9 bases agree with TRBD2. As DNA, the CDR3 is TGTGCCAGTAGCCGACTAACGGGACGAAGAGCGGGAGGAGTAGAGACCCAGTACTTC. Its translation is CASSRLTGRRAGGVETQYF. Complete variable domain (other parts from reference TRBV19 and TRBJ2-5): DGGITQSPKYLFRKEGQNVTLSCEQNLNHDAMYWYRQDPGQGLRLIYYSQIVNDFQKGDIAEGYSVSREKKESFPLTVTSAQKNPTAFYLCASSRLTGRRAGGVETQYFGPGTRLLVL.